The source of this T cell receptor (beta chain) is a study of blood T cells in healthy people across ages. Per the germline V gene, CDR1 is SGDLS and CDR2 is YYNGEE. This CDR3 is built from 15 residues. The trim removed 4 bases at V and 9 bases at J, leaving 9 bases unmatched. Concerning this clonotype itself: Antigen unknown.

Study-level results: Roughly linear age-related decline in beta diversity appeared, significant by age roughly 40.

A J-beta primer mix and a sample-barcoded 5' primer were used in a second PCR of about 7 to 11 cycles. TCRdb analysed the 5' RACE reads with MiXCR anew, one entry per CDR3 protein. Among about 1.1 million distinct CDR3 sequences listed, more than 30% were seen once. The clonotype was recovered from a man aged 18 to 30 in good health. The rearrangement joins TRBV9 to TRBJ2-1; 11 bases line up with TRBD1. Sequencing input: blood. CDR3 sequence (DNA): TGTGCCAGCAGCCCCCCGGACAGGGGGCGGAGTGAGCAGTTCTTC. Residues: CASSPPDRGRSEQFF.